One and the same sample provided the 10 T cell receptor beta chains below, sequenced in a study of blood T cell repertoires in COVID-19. The assay was immunoSEQ multiplex PCR, and TCRdb's table has in-frame clones only and misses some. The sample has about 480,000 clones, about 88% seen once. What was sequenced was peripheral blood. These receptors all stem from a man aged 18 to 29 with COVID-19, enrolled during active disease.

V gene TRBV7-9 combines with J gene TRBJ2-7, with 7 positions matching TRBD1. V lost 5 bases, J lost 2 bases, and 6 bases stayed unmatched. The CDR3 is 14 residues long. CDR1 is SEHNR, CDR2 FQNEAQ, per germline (reference sequence). The CDR3 nucleotides are TGTGCCAGCAGCCCCACAGGGGACGCCTACGAGCAGTACTTC. It yields the protein CASSPTGDAYEQYF.

The chain uses TRBV7-9 and TRBJ1-6; 7 nucleotides agree with TRBD1. The length of the CDR3 is 15 residues. Trimming took 4 bases from V and 5 from J; bases not matched to a gene: 5. CDR1 SEHNR and CDR2 FQNEAQ come from the germline V gene (reference sequence). In nucleotides, the CDR3 is TGTGCCAGCAGCTATGAAGACAGGGATAATTCACCCCTCCACTTT. Residues: CASSYEDRDNSPLHF.

The chain recombines TRBV11-2 with TRBJ2-1; D call uncertain. Trimming took off 5 bases at V and 6 bases at J, with 11 bases between the two ends. The CDR3 has 13 amino acids. Germline values: CDR1 SGHAT, CDR2 FQNNGV. CDR3 in DNA: TGTGCCAGCAGCCCCAGTCATTCCAATGAGCAGTTCTTC. It yields the protein CASSPSHSNEQFF.

The V and J genes are TRBV21-1 and TRBJ2-7; no DNA check was done on the table's D call, TRBD2. TRBV21-1 is designated a pseudogene. The CDR3 runs to 17 residues. The CDR3 nucleotides are TGTGCCAGCAGCAAAGCGCGGGAGATAGCGGGATTGGGCGAGCAGTACTTC. Protein: CASSKAREIAGLGEQYF.

This chain uses TRBV18 with TRBJ2-7; 8 bases align to TRBD1. Germline V gene lookup returns CDR1 KGHSH and CDR2 LQKENI. The trim removed 5 bases at V and 3 bases at J, leaving 3 bases unmatched. The length of the CDR3 is 13 residues. CDR3 amino acids: CASSSTGVYEQYF. As DNA, the CDR3 is TGTGCCAGCTCATCGACAGGGGTCTACGAGCAGTACTTC.

The chain has TRBV6-6 and TRBJ2-2, with D possibly being TRBD1 (5 bases). Trimming pared 6 bases from V and 1 base from J, leaving 12 bases between. Germline V gene lookup returns CDR1 MNHNY and CDR2 SVGAGI (reference sequence). There are 15 residues in the CDR3. The CDR3 loop is CASSSSDKNTGELFF. The CDR3 DNA reads as TGTGCCAGCAGCTCATCGGACAAGAACACCGGGGAGCTGTTTTTT.

The chain employs TRBV19 and TRBJ1-2; D is perhaps TRBD1 (6 bases). The germline gives CDR1 LNHDA, CDR2 SQIVND (reference sequence). Trimming took 6 bases from V and 7 from J, leaving 27 bases between them. CDR3 length: 17 residues. The CDR3 loop reads CASRVYGGDGGRPGYTF. As DNA, the CDR3 is TGTGCCAGTAGAGTATACGGCGGCGACGGGGGGCGCCCTGGCTACACCTTC.

V is TRBV7-2 and J is TRBJ2-7; 7 bases match TRBD1. The CDR3 spans 13 residues. Trimming cost V 6 bases and J 12 bases; bases outside gene matches: 14. Germline lookup yields CDR1 SGHTA and CDR2 FQGNSA. The CDR3 nucleotides read TGTGCCAGCAGACAGAACAGGGGTGCGGGCCCGTACTTC. Its protein is CASRQNRGAGPYF.

Details on this clone: Other DNA sequences of this sample code for an identical CDR3. The J gene is TRBJ2-1, the V gene TRBV5-4, with TRBD1 matching 8 bases. J lost 1 base, V lost 2 bases, and 2 bases had no gene match. The CDR3 is made up of 15 amino acids. Germline lookup yields CDR1 SGHNT and CDR2 YYREEE (reference sequence). The CDR3 is CASSFGTGSYNEQFF. CDR3 nucleotides: TGTGCCAGCAGCTTCGGGACAGGATCCTACAATGAGCAGTTCTTC.

V is TRBV27 and J is TRBJ2-7; 7 nucleotides line up with TRBD1. V was clipped by 4 bases and J by 2 bases; unmatched bases: 2. Germline V gives CDR1 MNHEY, CDR2 SMNVEV (reference sequence). The CDR3 contains 13 residues. The CDR3 DNA follows: TGTGCCAGCAGTTATACAGGGGCCTACGAGCAGTACTTC. Translating it yields CASSYTGAYEQYF.